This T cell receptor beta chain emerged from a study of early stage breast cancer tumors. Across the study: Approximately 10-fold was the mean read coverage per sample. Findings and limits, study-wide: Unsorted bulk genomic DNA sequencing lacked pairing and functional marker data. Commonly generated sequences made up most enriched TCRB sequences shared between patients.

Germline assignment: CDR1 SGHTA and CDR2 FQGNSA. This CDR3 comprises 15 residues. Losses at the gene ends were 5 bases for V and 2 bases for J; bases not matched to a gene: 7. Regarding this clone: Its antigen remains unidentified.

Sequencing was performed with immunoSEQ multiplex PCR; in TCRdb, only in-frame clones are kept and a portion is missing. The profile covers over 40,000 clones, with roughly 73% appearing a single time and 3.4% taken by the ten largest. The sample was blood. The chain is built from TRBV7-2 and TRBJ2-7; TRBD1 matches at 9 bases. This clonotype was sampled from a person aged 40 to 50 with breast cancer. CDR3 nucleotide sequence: TGTGCCAGCAGCCAGCCGGGACAGGGAGCCTACGAGCAGTACTTC. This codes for CASSQPGQGAYEQYF.